Given below is one T cell receptor (beta chain) in context. Its target is not known. These data originate in a study of vaccination and CD4 T cells after COVID-19. General study points: Median about 86% of reactive clones detected in convalescent patients emerged only post-vaccination.

The Oncomine TCR Beta short-read assay sequenced DNA from cultured CD4+ T cells. In TCRdb, the PCR reads were re-called with MiXCR into one record per CDR3 protein. The repertoire holds 15,000 or so distinct CDR3 sequences, with 60% to 70% as singletons. The CDR3 totals 15 residues. CDR1 is MGHRA, CDR2 YSYEKL, per germline. After removal of 1 base from V and 5 bases from J, the junction contained 7 bases not matched to a gene. Treatment: roughly nine-day PBMC culture with coronavirus spike peptide pools or control peptides (ViraFEST assay). Alongside around 9.7 IU/ml IL-2 and 10 ug/ml peptide pools, PBMCs were cultured at two million per well.

This chain links TRBV4-1 with TRBJ1-2, with 7 nucleotides matching TRBD1. Material for sequencing was CD4+ T cells from blood, cultured in vitro. This sequence originates from a human donor who had recovered from COVID-19. Here the CDR3 reads CASSQGGQSEYGYTF. The CDR3 DNA reads TGCGCCAGCAGCCAAGGGGGACAGTCGGAATATGGCTACACCTTC.